One sample yielded the 26 T cell receptor beta chains listed below, sequenced in a study of identical twins. MiXCR was run by TCRdb on the 5' RACE reads, yielding one entry per CDR3 protein. Seen here are a few hundred thousand distinct CDR3 sequences, around an eighth observed once, and the top ten hold 0.98%. The data also belong to a second study, concerning yellow fever vaccine responses in identical twins.

Sequenced: CD4+ T cells sorted from blood. The source is a woman between 18 and 29 years old in good health.

This clonotype was detected only a few times. V is TRBV19 and J is TRBJ2-7, with 10 positions matching TRBD2. CDR3 length: 14 amino acids. Germline loops: CDR1 LNHDA, CDR2 SQIVND (reference sequence). Trimming took 5 bases from V and 4 from J; bases not matched to a gene: 5. The DNA of the CDR3 is TGTGCCAGTAGTCCTAGCGGGGGCGTTTACGAGCAGTACTTC. It is translated as CASSPSGGVYEQYF.

This clonotype was picked up a small number of times. The rearrangement uses TRBV28 and TRBJ2-1; no clear D. Germline V gives CDR1 MDHEN, CDR2 SYDVKM. V lost 5 bases to trimming and J lost 15 bases, with 14 bases between them. This CDR3 is 11 amino acids long. The CDR3 spells CASSASQYRFF. DNA for the CDR3: TGTGCCAGCAGTGCGTCCCAGTATCGGTTCTTC.

To note about this clonotype: At one boundary the junction diverges from the germline segment, which might be a read error. This chain uses TRBV20-1 with TRBJ2-3; 8 bases align to TRBD2. In germline, CDR1 is DFQATT, CDR2 SNEGSKA (reference sequence). This CDR3 contains 17 residues. CDR3 nucleotides: TGCTGTGCTAGGTACCGATATGAGGGGACTAGTATCGATACGCAGTATTTT. The encoded protein is CCARYRYEGTSIDTQYF.

This clonotype occurred a few times. The rearrangement links TRBV30 to TRBJ2-1; D uncertain. The CDR3 runs to 15 residues. The V end lost 1 base, the J end lost 6 bases, and 16 bases lay between the germline ends. CDR1 and CDR2 from the germline V gene are GTSNPN and SVGIG (reference sequence). The CDR3 loop is CAWSARDGYSNEQFF. CDR3 nucleotides: TGTGCCTGGAGTGCCAGAGATGGCTACTCCAATGAGCAGTTCTTC.

The rearrangement links TRBV11-1 to TRBJ2-3; 10 nucleotides match TRBD2. Germline V gives CDR1 SGHAT, CDR2 FQDESV (reference sequence). V lost 5 bases to trimming and J lost 2 bases; unmatched junction nucleotides: 16. There are 19 residues in the CDR3. CDR3 sequence (DNA): TGTGCCAGCAGCCCCTTGACTAGCGGGTTAACGGAACTCACAGATACGCAGTATTTT. Translation gives CASSPLTSGLTELTDTQYF. The whole variable domain, filled in from reference TRBV11-1 and TRBJ2-3, reads EAEVAQSPRYKITEKSQAVAFWCDPISGHATLYWYRQILGQGPELLVQFQDESVVDDSQLPKDRFSAERLKGVDSTLKIQPAELGDSAMYLCASSPLTSGLTELTDTQYFGPGTRLTVL.

This clonotype was counted between two and nine times. The gene calls are TRBV4-2 and TRBJ2-3, with 12 bases aligning to TRBD2. The V segment lost 0 bases and the J segment 1 base; nucleotides outside the gene matches: 5. Germline CDR1 and CDR2: LGHNA and YNFKEQ. This CDR3 comprises 18 residues. The CDR3 bases are TGTGCCAGCAGCCAAGAAGGGCTAGCGGGAGGGCGCACAGATACGCAGTATTTT. Protein product: CASSQEGLAGGRTDTQYF.

At least ten counts were recorded for this clonotype. The chain links TRBV6-1 to TRBJ1-2; a weak D match, TRBD1 (5 bases). Looked up from germline, CDR1 is MNHNS and CDR2 is SASEGT. The CDR3 covers 15 residues. V dropped 0 bases and J dropped 0 bases, with 8 bases sitting between them. Written as DNA, the CDR3 is TGTGCCAGCAGTGAAGCGCCGGGGGCTAACTATGGCTACACCTTC. Residues: CASSEAPGANYGYTF.

The CDR3 loop is CASSLRTSGGNEQFF. Written as DNA, the CDR3 is TGTGCCAGCAGCCTAAGGACTAGCGGGGGGAATGAGCAGTTCTTC. The genes are TRBV4-2 and TRBJ2-1; TRBD2 matches 14 bases. Germline CDR1 and CDR2: LGHNA and YNFKEQ. The CDR3 loop spans 15 amino acids. V shed 4 bases and J 7 bases; nucleotides not matched to a gene: 3.

This clonotype was detected only a few times. The rearrangement links TRBV7-2 to TRBJ2-5; D is perhaps TRBD1 (7 bases). Looked up from germline, CDR1 is SGHTA and CDR2 is FQGNSA. V shed 1 base and J shed 5 bases, with 20 bases lying between them. CDR3 size: 17 residues. The CDR3 DNA follows: TGTGCCAGCAGCTTAGGCCTCAGGGGGGTGGGTGGTGAGACCCAGTACTTC. Residues: CASSLGLRGVGGETQYF.

This clonotype was seen repeatedly, ten times or more. This chain uses TRBV12-3 or TRBV12-4 with TRBJ1-3; no reliable D call. The V end was cut by 1 base, the J end by 0 bases, with 4 bases between. The CDR3 runs 14 residues. CDR3 loop: CASSLGTSGNTIYF. The CDR3 DNA reads as TGTGCCAGCAGTTTAGGGACCTCTGGAAACACCATATATTTT.

This clonotype was observed many times. This sequence joins TRBV12-3 or TRBV12-4 and TRBJ2-5; maybe TRBD2 (5 bases). The CDR3 has 14 amino acids. V was pared by 6 bases and J by 2 bases, with 13 bases between. The CDR3 DNA sequence: TGTGCCAGCAGCCACGGACTTCTACAAGAGACCCAGTACTTC. Amino acids: CASSHGLLQETQYF.

The V gene is TRBV7-9, the J gene TRBJ2-3; 9 bases are a match to TRBD1. V dropped 5 bases and J dropped 5; count of bases not matched to a gene: 5. The CDR3 extends over 14 amino acids. Germline loops: CDR1 SEHNR, CDR2 FQNEAQ (reference sequence). The chain's CDR3 is CASSNRGPRDTQYF. The CDR3 nucleotides are TGTGCCAGCAGCAACAGGGGGCCTAGAGATACGCAGTATTTT.

The chain combines TRBV5-5 with TRBJ2-7; 11 bases match TRBD1. The CDR3 is 15 amino acids. With V trimmed by 1 base and J by 3 bases, 3 bases remained unmatched. Germline values: CDR1 SGHKS, CDR2 YYEKEE (reference sequence). CDR3 sequence reads: CASSLTGQGVYEQYF. CDR3 coding DNA: TGTGCCAGCAGCTTGACGGGACAGGGGGTCTACGAGCAGTACTTC.

There are many counts of this clonotype. This chain links TRBV20-1 with TRBJ2-1; 7 bases agree with TRBD1. Trimming took 0 bases from V and 5 from J; bases not matched to a gene: 7. The CDR3 spans 15 residues. The germline V gene has CDR1 DFQATT and CDR2 SNEGSKA (reference sequence). CDR3 in DNA: TGCAGTGCTAGAGATCGACAGGGTCGACACAATGAGCAGTTCTTC. Its protein is CSARDRQGRHNEQFF.

The chain carries TRBV11-2 and TRBJ2-3, with 13 bases that match TRBD2. Losses at the gene ends were 5 bases for V and 4 bases for J; bases not matched to a gene: 6. The CDR3 totals 16 residues. Germline-derived CDR1 and CDR2 are SGHAT and FQNNGV. The CDR3 DNA is TGTGCCAGCAGCCGTTTACTAGCGGGAGGGGCAGATACGCAGTATTTT. Translation gives CASSRLLAGGADTQYF. The whole variable domain, filled in from reference TRBV11-2 and TRBJ2-3, reads EAGVAQSPRYKIIEKRQSVAFWCNPISGHATLYWYQQILGQGPKLLIQFQNNGVVDDSQLPKDRFSAERLKGVDSTLKIQPAKLEDSAVYLCASSRLLAGGADTQYFGPGTRLTVL.

In this sample, this clonotype turned up a few times. This chain connects TRBV20-1 to TRBJ2-7, with D perhaps given as TRBD1 or TRBD2 (6 bases each). The V end was cut by 7 bases, the J end by 4 bases, with 14 bases between. The CDR3 has 12 amino acids. Germline V CDR1 and CDR2: DFQATT, SNEGSKA (reference sequence). The CDR3 DNA reads as TGCAGTGTCCCGGGGGCCGGATACGAGCAGTACTTC. Translated, it gives CSVPGAGYEQYF.

The table lists this clonotype with a few counts. The chain combines TRBV15 with TRBJ2-3; D uncertain. The CDR3 runs 15 residues. Trimming cost V 3 bases and J 0 bases, with 10 bases left between them. The germline V gene encodes CDR1 LNHNV and CDR2 YYDKDF (reference sequence). CDR3 residues: CATSRGLTSTDTQYF. CDR3 in DNA: TGTGCCACCAGCAGGGGCCTTACGAGCACAGATACGCAGTATTTT.

The gene calls are TRBV4-3 and TRBJ2-7, with D perhaps matching TRBD1 (6 bases). Trimming shortened V by 2 bases and J by 4 bases, and 15 bases separated the two germline ends. CDR3 size: 15 residues. Germline loops: CDR1 LGHNA, CDR2 YSLEER. Here the CDR3 DNA reads TGCGCCAGCAGCCAAAATACAGGGAGTGTATACGAGCAGTACTTC. Its translation is CASSQNTGSVYEQYF.

A few counts support this clonotype. The CDR3 sequence is CATGTPNTGELFF. The CDR3 nucleotides read TGTGCCACCGGGACACCGAACACCGGGGAGCTGTTTTTT. The rearrangement uses TRBV15 and TRBJ2-2; possibly TRBD1 for D (6 bases). Trimming took off 8 bases at V and 0 bases at J, with 7 bases between the two ends. The germline gives CDR1 LNHNV, CDR2 YYDKDF (reference sequence). There are 13 residues in the CDR3. The full variable domain, completed using reference TRBV15 and TRBJ2-2, is DAMVIQNPRYQVTQFGKPVTLSCSQTLNHNVMYWYQQKSSQAPKLLFHYYDKDFNNEADTPDNFQSRRPNTSFCFLDIRSPGLGDTAMYLCATGTPNTGELFFGEGSRLTVL.

This chain connects TRBV12-3 or TRBV12-4 to TRBJ2-7; 7 positions match TRBD2. The ends lost 6 bases at V and 0 bases at J; junction bases unmatched: 8. The CDR3 extends over 15 amino acids. The CDR3 nucleotides are TGTGCCAGCAGCCAGAGGCGGGGGATCTCCTACGAGCAGTACTTC. The encoded protein is CASSQRRGISYEQYF.

This clonotype was observed many times. The chain combines TRBV5-1 with TRBJ1-1; D perhaps matches TRBD1 (6 bases). Germline V gives CDR1 SGHRS, CDR2 YFSETQ. V shed 5 bases and J shed 1 base, with 15 bases lying between them. This CDR3 comprises 15 residues. In DNA, the CDR3 is TGCGCCAGCAGAGAGGGGGGGACAACGAACACTGAAGCTTTCTTT. This gives the protein CASREGGTTNTEAFF.

This clonotype occurred many times. The chain joins TRBV5-1 to TRBJ1-1; D call uncertain. The CDR3 is 12 residues long. Trimming cost V 2 bases and J 7 bases, with 9 bases left between them. Germline V gives CDR1 SGHRS, CDR2 YFSETQ. CDR3 in amino acids: CASSFRGDEAFF. CDR3 DNA: TGCGCCAGCAGCTTTCGGGGAGATGAAGCTTTCTTT.

This rearrangement joins TRBV5-5 to TRBJ2-1; TRBD2 matches at 9 bases. The length of the CDR3 is 16 residues. Trimming cost V 0 bases and J 3 bases; bases outside gene matches: 4. Germline V gives CDR1 SGHKS, CDR2 YYEKEE (reference sequence). The CDR3 protein is CASSLDGLASYNEQFF. Written as DNA, the CDR3 is TGTGCCAGCAGCTTGGATGGACTAGCGAGCTACAATGAGCAGTTCTTC.

In its sample, this clonotype was seen many times. This chain uses TRBV21-1 with TRBJ2-6. TRBV21-1 is annotated as a pseudogene. The CDR3 covers 15 residues. Here the CDR3 DNA reads TGTGCCAGCAGGGCCCGGGACTCTGGGGCCAACGTCCTGACTTTC. It translates to CASRARDSGANVLTF.

This clonotype has only a few counts. The chain recombines TRBV20-1 with TRBJ1-1; D possibly corresponds to TRBD1 (5 bases). Per germline, CDR1 DFQATT and CDR2 SNEGSKA (reference sequence). The CDR3 has 12 residues. The V and J ends lost 4 bases and 4 bases respectively, with 10 bases between them. The CDR3: CSAIRQITEAFF. The CDR3 coding sequence is TGCAGTGCTATCAGACAGATCACTGAAGCTTTCTTT.

The chain carries TRBV12-3 or TRBV12-4 and TRBJ2-1, with D possibly TRBD2 on 7 matching bases. The CDR3 extends over 16 amino acids. V lost 3 bases to trimming and J lost 3 bases, with 15 bases between them. CDR3: CASSFQRGAVYNEQFF. CDR3 sequence (DNA): TGTGCCAGCAGTTTTCAACGGGGGGCCGTCTACAATGAGCAGTTCTTC.